This record covers a single TCR beta chain. The entry originates in a study of shared clonotypes between healthy human individuals. Measured with immunoSEQ multiplex PCR; TCRdb has only the in-frame clones, and not every one. Of approximately 500,000 clones in the sample, around 96% were seen once. Sequenced input: naive CD4+ T cells sorted from blood. The subset denotes: CD45RA+ positively selected. The TCR was taken from a woman in her 30s in good health.

In DNA, the CDR3 is TGTGCCTGCACGGGACGGTATAATTCACCCCTCCACTTT. Translation gives CACTGRYNSPLHF. The chain joins TRBV30 to TRBJ1-6; D possibly corresponds to TRBD1 (5 bases). Germline assignment: CDR1 GTSNPN and CDR2 SVGIG (reference sequence). Trimming took off 6 bases at V and 4 bases at J, with 10 bases between the two ends. The CDR3 contains 13 residues.